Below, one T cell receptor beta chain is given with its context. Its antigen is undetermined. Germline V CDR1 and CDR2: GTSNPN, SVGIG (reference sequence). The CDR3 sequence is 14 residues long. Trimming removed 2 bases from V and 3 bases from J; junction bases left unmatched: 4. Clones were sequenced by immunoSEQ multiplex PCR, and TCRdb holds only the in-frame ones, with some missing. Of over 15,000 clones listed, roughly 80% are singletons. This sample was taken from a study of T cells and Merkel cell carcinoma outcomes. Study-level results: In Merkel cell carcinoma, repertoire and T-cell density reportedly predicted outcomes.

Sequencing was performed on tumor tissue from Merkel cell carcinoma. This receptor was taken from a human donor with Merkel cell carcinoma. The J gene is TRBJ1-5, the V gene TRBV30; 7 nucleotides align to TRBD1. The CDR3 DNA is TGTGCCTGGAGTACAGGGGCAGACAATCAGCCCCAGCATTTT. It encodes CAWSTGADNQPQHF.